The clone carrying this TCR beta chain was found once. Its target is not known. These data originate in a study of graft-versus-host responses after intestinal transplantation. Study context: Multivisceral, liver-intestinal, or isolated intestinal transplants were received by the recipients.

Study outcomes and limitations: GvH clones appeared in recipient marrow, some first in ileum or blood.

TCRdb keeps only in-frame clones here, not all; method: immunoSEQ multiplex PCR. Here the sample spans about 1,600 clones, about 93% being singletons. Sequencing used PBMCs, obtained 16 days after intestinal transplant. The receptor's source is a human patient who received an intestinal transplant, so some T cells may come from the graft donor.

The CDR3 bases are TGTGCCAGCAGTTTATTAGGCGCGGGAGGGAGGTTCTTC. It is translated as CASSLLGAGGRFF. The chain carries TRBV27 and TRBJ2-1; 9 nucleotides agree with TRBD2. The CDR3 consists of 13 residues. V shed 1 base and J 15 bases; nucleotides not matched to a gene: 7. Germline values: CDR1 MNHEY, CDR2 SMNVEV (reference sequence).